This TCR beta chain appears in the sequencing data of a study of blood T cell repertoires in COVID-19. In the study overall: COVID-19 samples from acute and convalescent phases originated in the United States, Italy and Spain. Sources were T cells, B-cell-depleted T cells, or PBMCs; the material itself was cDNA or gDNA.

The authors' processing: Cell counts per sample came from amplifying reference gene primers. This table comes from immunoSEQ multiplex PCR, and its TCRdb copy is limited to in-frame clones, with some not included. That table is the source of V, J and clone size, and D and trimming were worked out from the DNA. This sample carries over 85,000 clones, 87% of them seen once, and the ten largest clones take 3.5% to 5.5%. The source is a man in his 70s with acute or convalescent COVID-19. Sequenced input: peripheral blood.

The CDR3 coding sequence is TGTGCCAGCAGTGAAGCGGGGGGACAGGGGTATTCACCCCTCCACTTT. It codes for CASSEAGGQGYSPLHF. The chain uses TRBV6-1 and TRBJ1-6; 10 bases agree with TRBD1. V trimming: 0 bases; J trimming: 8 bases; junction bases outside the gene matches: 4. CDR1 is MNHNS, CDR2 SASEGT, per germline. This CDR3 contains 16 residues.